The next 12 T cell receptor beta chains were all read from a single sample in a study of T cell responses to AZD1222 COVID-19 vaccine. Data came from immunoSEQ multiplex PCR; TCRdb stores just in-frame clones and leaves some out. The sample consists of 95,000 to 100,000 clones, approximately 91% of them appearing once. The sample in question was peripheral blood, obtained 28 days after the second AZD1222 dose. These receptor sequences come from an adult who received the AZD1222 COVID-19 vaccine.

The CDR3 spells CASSGKRAPPTYNEQFF. The CDR3 DNA sequence: TGTGCCAGCAGTGGCAAGCGGGCCCCCCCCACTTACAATGAGCAGTTCTTC. V usage is TRBV25-1 and J usage is TRBJ2-1; possible D gene TRBD2, 6 bases. This CDR3 region has 17 residues. The germline CDR1 and CDR2 sequences are MGHDK and SYGVNS. Trimming stripped 4 bases from V and 4 bases from J, with 20 bases between.

A few counts support this clone. The V gene is TRBV3-1 (or the pseudogene TRBV3-2), the J gene TRBJ1-6; D is unresolved. Germline-derived CDR1 and CDR2 are LGHDT and YNNKEL (reference sequence). CDR3 size: 15 residues. With 7 bases removed from V and 0 bases from J, the gap between germline ends came to 10 bases. DNA of the CDR3: TGTGCCAGCAACCTAGAAGGCTCCTATAATTCACCCCTCCACTTT. Translated: CASNLEGSYNSPLHF.

The rearrangement links TRBV11-3 to TRBJ2-2; D unclear. The germline CDR1 and CDR2 sequences are SGHNT and YENEEA. CDR3 length: 13 residues. The V gene lost 2 bases and the J gene lost 4 bases, with 5 bases spanning the gap. In DNA form, the CDR3 reads TGTGCCAGCAGCTTACAAGGCACCGGGGAGCTGTTTTTT. It translates to CASSLQGTGELFF.

About this clone: Since a much larger clone is just one base distant, this may be a read error. This chain connects TRBV11-3 to TRBJ2-2, with D unresolved. This CDR3 has 12 residues. V gave up 1 base and J gave up 5 bases, with 2 bases separating them. Germline V gene sequence: CDR1 SGHNT, CDR2 YENEEA. CDR3 residues: CASSLVTGELFF. The CDR3 DNA sequence: TGTGCCAGCAGCTTAGTTACCGGGGAGCTGTTTTTT.

The J gene is TRBJ2-7, the V gene TRBV6-5; D is undetermined. The CDR3 extends over 14 amino acids. Trimming shortened V by 0 bases and J by 5 bases, and 11 bases separated the two germline ends. Germline CDR1 and CDR2: MNHEY and SVGAGI. The CDR3 here is CASSYSIRENEQYF. The CDR3 DNA follows: TGTGCCAGCAGTTACTCTATAAGGGAAAACGAGCAGTACTTC.

This chain connects TRBV5-1 to TRBJ2-7; D perhaps matches TRBD2 (6 bases). The V gene lost 4 bases and the J gene lost 11 bases, with 22 bases spanning the gap. The CDR3 sequence is 14 residues long. Germline V CDR1 and CDR2: SGHRS, YFSETQ. As DNA, the CDR3 is TGCGCCAGCAGCCCGGGAGTCCCTAGCGCTTATAAGTACTTC. Protein: CASSPGVPSAYKYF.

The V and J genes are TRBV2 and TRBJ2-1; D unclear. V lost 2 bases and J lost 2, with 22 bases in between. Germline loops: CDR1 SNHLY, CDR2 FYNNEI. CDR3 size: 19 residues. This CDR3 is CASSERVVAGLGTYNEQFF. CDR3 nucleotide sequence: TGTGCCAGCAGTGAACGGGTGGTAGCAGGCCTCGGCACCTACAATGAGCAGTTCTTC.

The chain combines TRBV3-1 (or the pseudogene TRBV3-2) with TRBJ2-7; no reliable D call. This CDR3 has 13 amino acids. Looked up from germline, CDR1 is LGHDT and CDR2 is YNNKEL (reference sequence). V gave up 1 base and J gave up 4 bases, with 8 bases separating them. CDR3 nucleotide sequence: TGTGCCAGCAGCCAAGTAGGCTTTTACGAGCAGTACTTC. This translates into CASSQVGFYEQYF.

The chain carries TRBV3-1 (or the pseudogene TRBV3-2) and TRBJ2-5; 8 positions match TRBD2. J was trimmed by 4 bases and V by 4 bases; bases with no gene match: 8. Germline values: CDR1 LGHDT, CDR2 YNNKEL (reference sequence). The CDR3 sequence is 15 residues long. CDR3 sequence reads: CASSPRAGVRETQYF. As DNA, the CDR3 is TGTGCCAGCAGCCCGAGAGCGGGAGTGAGAGAGACCCAGTACTTC.

This rearrangement joins TRBV15 to TRBJ2-1, with TRBD2 as a possible D gene (6 bases). The CDR3 loop spans 17 amino acids. Germline CDR1 is LNHNV and CDR2 is YYDKDF (reference sequence). Trimming stripped 4 bases from V and 0 bases from J, with 16 bases between. As DNA, the CDR3 is TGTGCCACCAGCAAAACGTTGGGGGGAAGCTCCTACAATGAGCAGTTCTTC. Protein product: CATSKTLGGSSYNEQFF. Supplemented by reference TRBV15 and TRBJ2-1, the full variable domain reads DAMVIQNPRYQVTQFGKPVTLSCSQTLNHNVMYWYQQKSSQAPKLLFHYYDKDFNNEADTPDNFQSRRPNTSFCFLDIRSPGLGDTAMYLCATSKTLGGSSYNEQFFGPGTRLTVL.

In this sample, this clone turned up once. The rearrangement uses TRBV5-4 and TRBJ1-4; D remains unclear. Looked up from germline, CDR1 is SGHNT and CDR2 is YYREEE (reference sequence). The CDR3 runs to 15 residues. Trimming shortened V by 0 bases and J by 3 bases, and 9 bases separated the two germline ends. Written as DNA, the CDR3 is TGTGCCAGCAGCTTGGGCGGAGGGTCTAATGAAAAACTGTTTTTT. Translation gives CASSLGGGSNEKLFF.

V and J are TRBV5-4 and TRBJ2-7, with TRBD1 matching over 9 bases. The V segment lost 4 bases and the J segment 2 bases; nucleotides outside the gene matches: 4. CDR3 length equals 14 residues. The V gene's germline CDR1 is SGHNT and CDR2 YYREEE (reference sequence). The CDR3 loop is CASSPTGGPYEQYF. Written as DNA, the CDR3 is TGTGCCAGCAGCCCGACAGGGGGGCCCTACGAGCAGTACTTC. The full variable domain, rest sourced from reference TRBV5-4 and TRBJ2-7, is ETGVTQSPTHLIKTRGQQVTLRCSSQSGHNTVSWYQQALGQGPQFIFQYYREEENGRGNFPPRFSGLQFPNYSSELNVNALELDDSALYLCASSPTGGPYEQYFGPGTRLTVT.